This TCR beta chain is from a study of T cell changes during pregnancy in multiple sclerosis. Using immunoSEQ multiplex PCR, the repertoire was profiled, and TCRdb retains in-frame clones only, with some absent. The table records fewer than 45,000 clones, 90% to 95% of them present only once. Here the sequenced sample was CD4+ T cells from peripheral blood mononuclear cells, taken in the second trimester of pregnancy. This sequence was found in a female donor in good health, enrolled as a control in a pregnancy study.

The CDR3 bases are TGTGCCAGCAGTTACTCGACTAGCTCCTACAATGAGCAGTTCTTC. It encodes CASSYSTSSYNEQFF. The rearrangement joins TRBV6-5 to TRBJ2-1, with D tentatively TRBD2 (6 bases). The CDR3 covers 15 residues. With 0 bases removed from V and 0 bases from J, the gap between germline ends came to 6 bases. From germline, CDR1 is MNHEY and CDR2 SVGAGI.